This T cell receptor (beta chain) comes out of a study of blood T cell repertoires in COVID-19. Study information: Acute and convalescent COVID-19 specimens originated in the United States, Italy and Spain. Sources were T cells, B-cell-depleted T cells, or PBMCs; the material itself was cDNA or gDNA.

In the authors' workflow: Nucleated cell counts were estimated from reference gene primer amplification. Sequencing was performed with immunoSEQ multiplex PCR; in TCRdb, only in-frame clones are kept and a portion is missing. Clonal size and the V and J genes are those of that table, whereas D and trimming came from the DNA. The data show 55,000 to 80,000 clones, roughly 85% seen once. Looked up from germline, CDR1 is LGHDT and CDR2 is YNNKEL (reference sequence). The trim removed 1 base at V and 1 base at J, leaving 7 bases unmatched. The CDR3 loop spans 18 amino acids. J is TRBJ2-1 and V is TRBV3-1 (or the pseudogene TRBV3-2), with TRBD2 matching over 10 bases. Sequencing used peripheral blood. The sequence was obtained from a woman older than 75 with acute or convalescent COVID-19. The CDR3 DNA follows: TGTGCCAGCAGCCAAGGCACCGGGACTAGCGCTTCCTACAATGAGCAGTTCTTC. It yields the protein CASSQGTGTSASYNEQFF.